This entry is about one TCR beta chain. These data are taken from a study of T cell responses to AZD1222 COVID-19 vaccine. The table came from immunoSEQ multiplex PCR; TCRdb's copy has only in-frame clones and leaves some out. The sample gives roughly 180,000 clones, almost 90% of which show up once; 0.45% to 0.55% is in the top ten. The sample here was peripheral blood, taken on day 0 of AZD1222 vaccination. The clonotype comes from an adult in good health.

The CDR3 DNA follows: TGCAGCATAACCTCCCCTAGGGAGCACGGCTACACCTTC. Translation: CSITSPREHGYTF. The genes are TRBV29-1 and TRBJ1-2, with unresolved D. This CDR3 is built from 13 residues. V was cut by 8 bases and J by 8 bases, with 21 bases left in between. CDR1 and CDR2 from the germline V gene are SQVTM and ANQGSEA.